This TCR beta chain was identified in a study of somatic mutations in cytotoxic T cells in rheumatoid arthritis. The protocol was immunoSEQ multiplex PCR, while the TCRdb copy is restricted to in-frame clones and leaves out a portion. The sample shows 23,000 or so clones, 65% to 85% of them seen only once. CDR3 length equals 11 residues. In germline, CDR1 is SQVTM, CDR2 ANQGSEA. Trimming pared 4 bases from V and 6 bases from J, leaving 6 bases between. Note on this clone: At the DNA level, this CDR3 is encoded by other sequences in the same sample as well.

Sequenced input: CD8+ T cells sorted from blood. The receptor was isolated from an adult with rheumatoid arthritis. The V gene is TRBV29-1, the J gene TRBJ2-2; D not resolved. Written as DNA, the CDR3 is TGCAGCGTTGTTATTTCCGGGGAGCTGTTTTTT. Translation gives CSVVISGELFF.